The T cell receptor (beta chain) described here comes from a study of shared clonotypes between healthy human individuals. Study results and limitations: Few donors limited the genetic and exposure-history diversity represented.

A word on this clone: What it binds is unknown.

Recent vaccinations or acute infections were absent in the healthy HIV-negative adult donors. CDR3 length equals 13 residues. Between the trimmed V and J ends, which lost 6 bases and 5 bases, there was a span of 13 bases. The germline gives CDR1 LNHDA, CDR2 SQIVND (reference sequence). Sequenced by immunoSEQ multiplex PCR; TCRdb stores in-frame clones only, minus some. The sample lists about 1.5 million clones; approximately 97% were seen once. This clonotype was sampled from a man aged 25-45 years in good health. The material sequenced was naive CD4+ T cells sorted from blood. Regarding subset: CD45RA+ positively selected. The chain joins TRBV19 to TRBJ1-1; a possible D gene is TRBD1 (6 bases). CDR3 sequence: CASREQGGTEAFF. In nucleotides, the CDR3 is TGTGCCAGTAGGGAACAGGGTGGTACTGAAGCTTTCTTT. The whole variable domain, filled in from reference TRBV19 and TRBJ1-1, reads DGGITQSPKYLFRKEGQNVTLSCEQNLNHDAMYWYRQDPGQGLRLIYYSQIVNDFQKGDIAEGYSVSREKKESFPLTVTSAQKNPTAFYLCASREQGGTEAFFGQGTRLTVV.